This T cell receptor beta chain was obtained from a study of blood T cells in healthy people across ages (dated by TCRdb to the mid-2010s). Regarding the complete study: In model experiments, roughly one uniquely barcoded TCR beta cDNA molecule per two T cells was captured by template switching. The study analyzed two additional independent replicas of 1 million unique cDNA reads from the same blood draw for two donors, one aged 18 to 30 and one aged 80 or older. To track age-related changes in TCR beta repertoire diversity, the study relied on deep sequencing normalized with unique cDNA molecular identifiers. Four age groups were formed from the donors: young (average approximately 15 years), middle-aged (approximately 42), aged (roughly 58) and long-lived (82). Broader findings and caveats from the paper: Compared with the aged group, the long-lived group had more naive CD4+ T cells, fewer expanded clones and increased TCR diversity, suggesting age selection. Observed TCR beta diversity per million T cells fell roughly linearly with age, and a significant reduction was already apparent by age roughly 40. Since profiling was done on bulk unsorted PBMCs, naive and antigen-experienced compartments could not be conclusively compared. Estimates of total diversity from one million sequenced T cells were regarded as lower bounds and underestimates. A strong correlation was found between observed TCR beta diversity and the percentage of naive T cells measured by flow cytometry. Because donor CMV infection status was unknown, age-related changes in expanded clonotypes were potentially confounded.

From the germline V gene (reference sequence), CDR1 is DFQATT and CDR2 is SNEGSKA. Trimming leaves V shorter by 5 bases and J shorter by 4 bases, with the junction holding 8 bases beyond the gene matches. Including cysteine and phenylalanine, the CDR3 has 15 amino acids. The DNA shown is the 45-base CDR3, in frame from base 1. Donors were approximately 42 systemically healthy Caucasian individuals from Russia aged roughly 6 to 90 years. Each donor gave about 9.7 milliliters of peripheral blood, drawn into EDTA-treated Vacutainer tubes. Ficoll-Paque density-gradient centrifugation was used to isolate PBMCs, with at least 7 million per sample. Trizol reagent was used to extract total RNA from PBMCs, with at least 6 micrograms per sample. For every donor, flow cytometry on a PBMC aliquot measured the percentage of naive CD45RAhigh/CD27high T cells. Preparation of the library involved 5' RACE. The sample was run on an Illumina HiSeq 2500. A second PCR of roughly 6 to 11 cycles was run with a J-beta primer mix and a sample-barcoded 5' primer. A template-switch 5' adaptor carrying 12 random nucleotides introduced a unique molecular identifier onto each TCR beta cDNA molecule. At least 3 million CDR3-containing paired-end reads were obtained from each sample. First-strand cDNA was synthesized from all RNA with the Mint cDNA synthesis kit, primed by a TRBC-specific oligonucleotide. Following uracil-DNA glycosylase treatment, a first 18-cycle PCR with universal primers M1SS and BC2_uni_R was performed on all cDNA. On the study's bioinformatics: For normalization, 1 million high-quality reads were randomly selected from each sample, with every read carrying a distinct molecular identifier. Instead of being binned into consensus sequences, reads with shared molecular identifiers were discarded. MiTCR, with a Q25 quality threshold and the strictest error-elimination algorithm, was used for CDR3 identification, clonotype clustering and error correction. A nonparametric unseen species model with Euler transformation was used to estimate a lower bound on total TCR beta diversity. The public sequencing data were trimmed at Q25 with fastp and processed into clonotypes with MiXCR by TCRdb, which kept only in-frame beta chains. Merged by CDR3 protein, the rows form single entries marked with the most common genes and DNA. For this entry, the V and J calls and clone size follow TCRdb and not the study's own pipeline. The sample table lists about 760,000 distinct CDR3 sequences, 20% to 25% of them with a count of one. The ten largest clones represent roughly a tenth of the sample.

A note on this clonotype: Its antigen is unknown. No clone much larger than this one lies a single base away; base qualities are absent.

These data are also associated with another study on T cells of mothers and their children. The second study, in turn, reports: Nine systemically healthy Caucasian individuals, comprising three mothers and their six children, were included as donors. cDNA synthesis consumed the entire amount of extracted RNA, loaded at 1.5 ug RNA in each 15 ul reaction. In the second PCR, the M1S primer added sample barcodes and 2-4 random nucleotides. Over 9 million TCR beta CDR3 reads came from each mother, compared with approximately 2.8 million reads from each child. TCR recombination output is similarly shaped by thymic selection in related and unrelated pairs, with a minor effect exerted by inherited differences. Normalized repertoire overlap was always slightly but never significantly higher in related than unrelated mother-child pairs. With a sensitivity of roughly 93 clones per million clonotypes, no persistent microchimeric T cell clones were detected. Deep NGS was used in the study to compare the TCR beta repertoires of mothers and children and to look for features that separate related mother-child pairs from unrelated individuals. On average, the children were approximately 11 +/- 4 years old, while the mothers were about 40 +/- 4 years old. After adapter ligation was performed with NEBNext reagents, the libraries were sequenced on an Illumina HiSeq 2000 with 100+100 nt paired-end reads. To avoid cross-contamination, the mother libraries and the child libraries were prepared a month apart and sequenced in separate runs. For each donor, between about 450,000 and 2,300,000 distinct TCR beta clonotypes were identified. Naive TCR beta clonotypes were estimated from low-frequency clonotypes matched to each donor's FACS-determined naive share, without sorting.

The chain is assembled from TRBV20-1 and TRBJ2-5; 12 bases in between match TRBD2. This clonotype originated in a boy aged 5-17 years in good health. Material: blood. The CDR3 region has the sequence CSAFLAGGPLETQYF. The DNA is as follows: TGCAGTGCTTTCCTAGCGGGAGGGCCTCTAGAGACCCAGTACTTC.